This T cell receptor (beta chain) came from a study of T cells in Graves' hyperthyroidism and ophthalmopathy (dated by TCRdb to about 2019). At the level of the whole study: Peripheral blood was collected at initial diagnosis, before any treatment. The paper describes TCR Vbeta CDR3 sequencing of 140 or so peripheral blood samples, made up of 43 ophthalmopathy patients, around 78 hyperthyroidism patients and about 17 progressor patients. The study also compared thyroid tissue and blood T-cell repertoires from over 5 Graves' hyperthyroidism patients. To identify TCR V-J signatures that set the groups apart, the researchers used a discovery cohort of 95 to 100 patients, made up of around 40 with Graves' ophthalmopathy and 57 with stable Graves' hyperthyroidism. Prospective prediction of ophthalmopathy was tested in an independent validation cohort consisting of about 20 hyperthyroidism patients and more than 15 patients who later progressed to ophthalmopathy. Once sampling was done, hyperthyroidism patients were given methimazole at a starting dose of 30 mg daily, whereas ophthalmopathy patients were given high-dose intravenous methylprednisolone. The 85 to 100 discovery patients were randomly split 7:3 into training and test sets. On the study overall, not on this receptor specifically: No statistical method was used to fix the sample size in advance, and group allocation was not hidden from the investigators. In validation, progression to ophthalmopathy was predicted by the model with 65% to 71% sensitivity and approximately 78% specificity, a median of roughly six months before onset. Most expanded thyroid clonotypes (frequency above 0.001) were also detected in blood, suggesting blood repertoires may reflect thyroid immune responses. A 13 V-J signature model separated ophthalmopathy from stable hyperthyroidism, with around 90% sensitivity and 81% to 83% specificity in cross-validation and 80%/75% in testing.

The CDR1 and CDR2 encoded by the germline V gene are SGHRS and YFSETQ. Reading from cysteine to phenylalanine, the CDR3 counts 16 amino acids. CDR3 DNA only is kept here, 48 bases in frame from base 1. Here V drops 7 bases and J drops 4 bases, and the junction holds 13 bases not matched to any gene. This clonotype was observed a few times. Its antigen is currently not known. Nothing much larger sits one base from this clone, and base qualities are not available. Hyperthyroidism patients were aged 18 to 65 years and newly diagnosed, with disease duration of less than 2 months. The study excluded patients with uncontrolled infections, other autoimmune diseases, pregnancy or lactation. Diagnoses relied on clinical symptoms, serum thyroxine and TRAb, thyroid ultrasound and orbital computed tomography. For progressor patients, blood was drawn at the first diagnosis of hyperthyroidism, before any ophthalmopathy symptoms had appeared. PBMCs were separated from under 12 ml of fresh peripheral blood using Ficoll-Paque density gradient centrifugation. Progressor patients were defined as those initially diagnosed with Graves' hyperthyroidism in whom ophthalmopathy developed during follow-up. Total RNA was extracted with Trizol reagent, and quality was checked on an Agilent 2100 Bioanalyzer.

The TCR beta CDR3 regions were amplified from RNA transcripts. A first-round RT-PCR of the TCR CDR3 used the HTBI primer set with the Qiagen OneStep RT-PCR kit. Libraries were constructed in a second round of multiplex PCR, after which size selection and purification were carried out. The libraries were sequenced on an Illumina HiSeq2000 using paired-end 100 bp reads. The original pipeline was this. Raw data were processed with SOAPnuke, discarding reads with adapters, uncalled bases, mean Phred below 15, or no exact constant-primer or identifier match. COPE v1.2.5 was used to merge high-quality paired reads, and clonotypes were defined as unique nucleotide sequences. MiTCR v1.1 was used to align the clonotypes against IMGT TRBV, TRBD and TRBJ reference segments. The analysis was restricted to V-J combinations with a frequency above 0.0001, which together covered approximately 99% of the repertoires. A TCS score was defined as the ratio of F50 (clonal expansion) to E x V (chaos), with BLOSUM62-based TCRdist applied between CDR3 peptides within each V-J. Welch's t-statistics and random forest reduced 500 to 650 V-J features to some 14, which were used in a naive Bayes classifier (R e1071). The public reads were run again by TCRdb, first through fastp at Q25 and then through MiXCR, and only productive beta chains were kept. Every distinct CDR3 protein forms one entry, paired with its most common genes and DNA. TCRdb's processing, not the authors', yielded these V and J calls. In all, the sample holds fewer than 450,000 distinct CDR3 sequences, and about 15% of those were seen once. The ten largest make up around a third of the sample.

Recombination linked TRBV5-1 to TRBJ2-3; the central 9 bases match TRBD2. This TCR came from a woman aged 25 to 39 with Graves' hyperthyroidism that later progressed to Graves' ophthalmopathy. The sequencing sample was made of blood. The DNA sequence reads TGCGCCAGCGCCTTTACCGGGGCGGGGGGGCCAGATACGCAGTATTTT. This encodes CASAFTGAGGPDTQYF.